The T cell receptor (beta chain) under discussion was sequenced for a study of shared T cell receptors in the human thymus. Here immunoSEQ multiplex PCR was the method, and the copy in TCRdb shows in-frame clones only, minus some. The sample includes roughly 560,000 clones, 75% to 85% of them seen just once. The CDR3 covers 14 residues. The V and J ends lost 3 bases and 1 base respectively, with 9 bases between them. CDR1 and CDR2 (germline): MDHEN, SYDVKM. This clone was seen only once. These same records also appear under a second study, on human thymus T cells. That work adds: Repertoires from thymus and blood appeared to show biased V and J gene usage.

The sample comprised thymocytes. This clonotype originated in a boy younger than two with a congenital heart defect. The rearrangement joins TRBV28 to TRBJ1-1; the D gene is possibly TRBD1 (5 bases). The DNA for the CDR3 is TGTGCCAGCAGTTTGGTGGGGCGGAACACTGAAGCTTTCTTT. Translated, it gives CASSLVGRNTEAFF.